The next 24 T cell receptor beta chains were all read from a single sample in a study of tumor-infiltrating lymphocytes in primary liver carcinoma. Priming with a constant-region primer yielded TCR beta cDNA from 450 to 600 ng total RNA. Researchers made the TCR beta libraries by running three nested multiplex PCR rounds with slightly modified ARM-PCR. The first two PCR rounds, roughly 10 cycles each, used TRBV1-TRBV30 forward primers and a C-beta reverse primer. TCRdb ran MiXCR on the multiplex PCR reads and lists one entry per CDR3 protein. The profile shows approximately 40,000 distinct CDR3 sequences, approximately 73% of them singletons. Starting material for RNA and DNA co-extraction consisted of roughly 19-31 mg of unsorted bulk tissue. Sequences were obtained from liver tumor tissue from sampling region 4. The subset: tumor region T4, right-lateral pole. These TCRs come from a man aged 35 to 55 with primary liver carcinoma and hepatitis B virus infection.

As concerns this clonotype: Likely a read error: the CDR3 ends without its conserved phenylalanine or tryptophan. The DNA is left out, because the CDR3 cannot be placed on it with certainty; the CDR3 is given as TCRdb lists it. V gene TRBV11-3 combines with J gene TRBJ1-1. The CDR3 comprises 12 residues, both ends counted. Germline V gene sequence: CDR1 SGHNT, CDR2 YENEEA. The CDR3 reads CASSLDHIEAVS.

Turning to this clonotype: The junction differs from germline at one of its ends, possibly a read error. This rearrangement joins TRBV11-2 to TRBJ2-4; D remains unclear. Germline CDR1 reads SGHAT; CDR2 reads FQNNGV. The CDR3 has 15 amino acids. The CDR3 is CASTSSAVAINIQYF. The CDR3 DNA sequence: TGCGCCAGCACCTCTTCGGCGGTAGCCATAAACATTCAGTACTTC.

The rearrangement links TRBV14 to TRBJ2-1, with a tentative D call TRBD2 (5 bases). V gave up 10 bases and J gave up 5 bases, with 24 bases separating them. Germline-derived CDR1 and CDR2 are SGHDN and FVKESK. This CDR3 spans 16 amino acids. DNA for the CDR3: TGTGCCATCAGTGTCGTAGCGAGATGGCTGAACAATGAGCAGTTCTTC. It translates to CAISVVARWLNNEQFF.

This clonotype is medium-sized within its sample. This sequence joins TRBV7-9 and TRBJ2-7; TRBD2 matches at 11 bases. CDR1 and CDR2 (germline): SEHNR, FQNEAQ (reference sequence). This CDR3 comprises 17 residues. V shed 1 base and J 3 bases; nucleotides not matched to a gene: 8. CDR3 coding DNA: TGTGCCAGCAGCTTAGGGTCCGGGACTAGCGGAGGCTACGAGCAGTACTTC. Translation gives CASSLGSGTSGGYEQYF.

As for this clonotype: Its ends do not fully match the called genes, so a read error is possible. The rearrangement joins TRBV5-4 to TRBJ2-5, with TRBD2 as a possible D gene (5 bases). Germline V gene sequence: CDR1 SGHNT, CDR2 YYREEE (reference sequence). This CDR3 spans 15 amino acids. In nucleotides, the CDR3 is TGTGCCAGCAGCTTGAACGGGAATGGCCAAGAGGCCCAGTACTTC. Its translation: CASSLNGNGQEAQYF.

This clonotype was seen once. Relative to the germline gene, one junction end is altered; a read error may explain this. The rearrangement links TRBV4-2 to TRBJ1-5; D is perhaps TRBD1 (5 bases). Germline CDR1 and CDR2: LGHNA and YNFKEQ. This CDR3 contains 18 residues. CDR3 nucleotide sequence: TGTGCTAGCATCCAAGATAGAATTGGTGGGGCCTCCAGGCAGCCCCAGCATTTT. Its protein product is CASIQDRIGGASRQPQHF.

For this clonotype: Likely a read error: the CDR3 ends without its conserved phenylalanine or tryptophan. This chain links TRBV28 with TRBJ1-5; TRBD1 matches at 7 bases. CDR3 length: 16 residues. The germline gives CDR1 MDHEN, CDR2 SYDVKM. In nucleotides, the CDR3 is TGTGCCAGCAGTTCAGGCACAGGGGAATTCAATCAGCCTCAGCATCTT. This encodes CASSSGTGEFNQPQHL.

This chain links TRBV11-2 with TRBJ2-3; D might be TRBD1 (5 bases). The V end was cut by 9 bases, the J end by 4 bases, with 17 bases between. Looked up from germline, CDR1 is SGHAT and CDR2 is FQNNGV. The CDR3 runs 14 residues. The CDR3 region has the DNA TGTGCCAGTAACCCCCAGGGCCGGGCAGATACGCAGTATTTT. It encodes CASNPQGRADTQYF.

On this clonotype itself: One end of the junction fails to match germline, which may point to a read error. The CDR3 region has the DNA TGTGCCGTCGGAGAGGGGGTCGATGGCTACACTTTC. Protein: CAVGEGVDGYTF. J is TRBJ1-2 and V is TRBV12-3 or TRBV12-4, with a weak D call TRBD1 (6 bases). The CDR3 is made up of 12 amino acids.

A remark on this clonotype: The germline gene is not matched at one end of the junction; a read error may be the cause. The V call is TRBV6-5, the J call TRBJ2-5; D is unclear. CDR1 and CDR2 (germline): MNHEY, SVGAGI. The CDR3 is 13 residues long. The CDR3 is CASTSLLQETQYF. The CDR3, as DNA: TGTGCCAGCACTTCTCTCCTTCAAGAGACTCAGTACTTC.

As concerns this clonotype: Here the CDR3 omits its conserved ending phenylalanine or tryptophan, so a read error is the likely source. The gene calls are TRBV5-6 and TRBJ2-2; D unclear. Germline values: CDR1 SGHDT, CDR2 YYEEEE. The CDR3 is made up of 15 amino acids. CDR3 nucleotides: TGTGCCAGCAGCTTGATCGGAGTTGGCACCGAGGAGCTGTTTTAT. It translates to CASSLIGVGTEELFY.

In regard to this clonotype: Because the CDR3 is missing its conserved closing phenylalanine or tryptophan, this is likely a read error. The J gene is TRBJ2-2, the V gene TRBV29-1, with TRBD2 identical over 9 bases. Unmatched junction bases numbered 17, after V lost 4 bases and J lost 14 bases. CDR1 and CDR2 (germline): SQVTM, ANQGSEA. The CDR3 runs to 15 residues. The CDR3 spells CSVGTSAANTVDLFL. CDR3 bases: TGCAGCGTTGGGACTAGCGCGGCGAACACCGTGGATCTGTTTCTT.

A note on this clonotype: The CDR3 does not end in the conserved phenylalanine or tryptophan, so this is likely a read error. The DNA is omitted, as the CDR3 cannot be located on it reliably, and the CDR3 follows TCRdb's listing. The J gene is TRBJ2-3, the V gene TRBV4-2; TRBD2, the D gene given by the table, was not confirmed from the DNA. The CDR3 has 17 amino acids, counting both end residues. Germline V gene data show CDR1 as LGHNA and CDR2 as YNFKEQ. The CDR3 reads CASSQGCSGFNTDTRYY.

As regards this clonotype: The conserved phenylalanine or tryptophan normally closing the CDR3 is absent here, so this likely arose from a read error. The V call is TRBV9, the J call TRBJ1-1; no firm D call. The CDR3 spans 13 residues. Germline loops: CDR1 SGDLS, CDR2 YYNGEE. V was trimmed by 5 bases and J by 5 bases, leaving 13 bases between them. CDR3 sequence: CASSTTQETEAFS. CDR3 DNA sequence: TGTGCCAGCAGTACTACCCAGGAGACTGAAGCTTTCTCT.

Remarks on this clonotype: The junction departs from the called germline gene at one end, perhaps through a read error. The chain is built from TRBV6-4 and TRBJ2-3; D possibly corresponds to TRBD2 (5 bases). The CDR3 totals 13 residues. CDR1 is MRHNA, CDR2 SNTAGT, per germline. The CDR3 reads CASSEASTDTQYF. The CDR3 region has the DNA TGTGCCAGCAGTGAGGCTAGCACAGATACGCAGTACTTT.

Concerning this clonotype: A junction boundary mismatches the germline segment, possibly from a read error. The chain joins TRBV11-1 to TRBJ2-4; 13 bases line up with TRBD2. CDR1 is SGHAT and CDR2 is FQDESV in the germline V gene (reference sequence). CDR3 length: 17 residues. CDR3 DNA sequence: TGTGCCAGCAGCTTCTCTGGGACTAGCGGGACCAAAAATATTCAGTACTTC. Its protein is CASSFSGTSGTKNIQYF.

Turning to this clonotype: The missing conserved phenylalanine or tryptophan at the end of this CDR3 makes a read error likely. The chain carries TRBV10-3 and TRBJ1-5; D perhaps matches TRBD1 (6 bases). Germline loops: CDR1 ENHRY, CDR2 SYGVKD. Trimming stripped 11 bases from V and 9 bases from J, with 20 bases between. The CDR3 extends over 13 amino acids. The CDR3 here is CAATRTDQAPQHS. DNA for the CDR3: TGTGCCGCGACCAGGACAGACCAGGCGCCCCAGCATTCT.

Concerning this clonotype itself: The junction departs from germline at one end; a sequencing error may be responsible. This chain connects TRBV4-3 to TRBJ2-5; D gene ambiguous. The length of the CDR3 is 13 residues. Germline V gene lookup returns CDR1 LGHNA and CDR2 YSLEER. The CDR3, as DNA: TGCACCAGAAGACAAGACCGACAAAAGACCCAGTACTTC. Protein: CTRRQDRQKTQYF.

A remark on this clonotype: One end of the junction is discordant with germline, which a read error may explain. The J gene is TRBJ2-7, the V gene TRBV5-5; TRBD2 matches 7 bases. This CDR3 is 16 amino acids long. Germline V lookup: CDR1 SGHKS, CDR2 YYEKEE (reference sequence). DNA for the CDR3: TGTGCCAGCAGCTTGGTTATAAGGGCGGGAGTATGGGAGCAATACTTC. Its translation is CASSLVIRAGVWEQYF.

A word on this clonotype: Compared with germline, one end of the junction differs, possibly owing to a read error. The CDR3 bases are TGTGCCACCAGTGGCCGGGATACGTGGGAGACCCAATACTTC. It translates to CATSGRDTWETQYF. V and J are TRBV24-1 and TRBJ2-5; tentative D call: TRBD2 (5 bases). Germline assignment: CDR1 KGHDR and CDR2 SFDVKD. The CDR3 extends over 14 amino acids.

The sample holds a few counts of this clonotype. This rearrangement joins TRBV6-1 to TRBJ2-7; TRBD2 matches 9 bases. Unmatched junction bases numbered 9, after V lost 7 bases and J lost 2 bases. CDR3 size: 15 residues. The germline V gene encodes CDR1 MNHNS and CDR2 SASEGT. The CDR3 DNA follows: TGTGCCAGCACGAATAGCGGGAGTCTTACCTACGAGCAGTACTTC. It translates to CASTNSGSLTYEQYF.

The chain is built from TRBV6-2 or TRBV6-3 and TRBJ2-3; a possible D gene is TRBD2 (6 bases). The V end lost 6 bases, the J end lost 11 bases, and 18 bases lay between the germline ends. The CDR3 is 13 amino acids. Germline V gene lookup returns CDR1 MNHEY and CDR2 SVGEGT. Here the CDR3 reads CASSPMRDGRQYF. DNA of the CDR3: TGTGCCAGCAGCCCCATGCGGGACGGACGGCAGTATTTT.

The chain uses TRBV12-3 or TRBV12-4 and TRBJ1-4; D may be TRBD1 (5 bases). V gave up 7 bases and J gave up 8 bases, with 14 bases separating them. The CDR3 is made up of 13 amino acids. CDR3 bases: TGTGCCAGCAATCAAGCTGGGACCGAAAAACTGTTTTTT. It yields the protein CASNQAGTEKLFF.

With regard to this clonotype: Because it lacks the conserved phenylalanine or tryptophan at the end, this CDR3 is likely a read error. It is unclear where the CDR3 begins or ends on the DNA, so no DNA is shown, and the CDR3 is as TCRdb lists it. This sequence joins TRBV12-3 or TRBV12-4 and TRBJ2-7. The CDR3 region is 12 residues in length, termini included. CDR3 protein: CASSFSAYEEYL.